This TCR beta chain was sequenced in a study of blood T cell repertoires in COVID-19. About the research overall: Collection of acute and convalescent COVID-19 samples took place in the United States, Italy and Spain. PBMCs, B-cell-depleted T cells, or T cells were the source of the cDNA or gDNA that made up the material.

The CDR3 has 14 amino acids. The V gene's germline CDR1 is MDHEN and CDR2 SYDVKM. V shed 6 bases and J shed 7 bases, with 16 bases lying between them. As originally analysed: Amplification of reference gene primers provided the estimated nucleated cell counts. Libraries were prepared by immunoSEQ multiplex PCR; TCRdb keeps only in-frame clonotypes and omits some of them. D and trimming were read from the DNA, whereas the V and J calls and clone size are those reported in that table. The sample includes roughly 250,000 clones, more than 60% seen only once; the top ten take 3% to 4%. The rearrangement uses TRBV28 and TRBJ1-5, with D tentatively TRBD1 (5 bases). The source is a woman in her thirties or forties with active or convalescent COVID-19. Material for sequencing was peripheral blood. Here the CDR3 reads CASSLLRGGQPQHF. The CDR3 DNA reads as TGTGCCAGCAGCCTCCTAAGGGGAGGGCAGCCCCAGCATTTT. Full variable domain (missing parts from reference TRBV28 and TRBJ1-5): DVKVTQSSRYLVKRTGEKVFLECVQDMDHENMFWYRQDPGLGLRLIYFSYDVKMKEKGDIPEGYSVSREKKERFSLILESASTNQTSMYLCASSLLRGGQPQHFGDGTRLSIL.